The 8 T cell receptor beta chains below all came from one sample that was sequenced in a study of blood T cell repertoires in COVID-19. Using immunoSEQ multiplex PCR, the repertoire was profiled, and TCRdb retains in-frame clones only, with some absent. The sample contains some 150,000 clones, over 75% of which appear only once. Sequencing used peripheral blood. The receptor source for this set is a woman aged 60-70 years with active COVID-19.

The chain uses TRBV6-5 and TRBJ2-7, with D possibly being TRBD1 (6 bases). Germline V gives CDR1 MNHEY, CDR2 SVGAGI. The CDR3 contains 13 residues. Trimming pared 2 bases from V and 3 bases from J, leaving 8 bases between. The CDR3 DNA reads TGTGCCAGCAGTTACCGCAGGGGCTACGAGCAGTACTTC. Translated, it gives CASSYRRGYEQYF.

The count of this clone is one. In DNA form, the CDR3 reads TGTGCCAGTAGTATAAGACAGGGTTCCACTGAAGCTTTCTTT. It is translated as CASSIRQGSTEAFF. The chain uses TRBV19 and TRBJ1-1; 7 positions match TRBD1. The V and J ends lost 2 bases and 4 bases, in that order; junction bases with no gene match: 4. The CDR3 length is 14 residues. Germline V gene sequence: CDR1 LNHDA, CDR2 SQIVND (reference sequence). The variable domain in full, completed from reference TRBV19 and TRBJ1-1, reads DGGITQSPKYLFRKEGQNVTLSCEQNLNHDAMYWYRQDPGQGLRLIYYSQIVNDFQKGDIAEGYSVSREKKESFPLTVTSAQKNPTAFYLCASSIRQGSTEAFFGQGTRLTVV.

V gene TRBV5-1 combines with J gene TRBJ2-5, with D unclear. Trimming left V 2 bases short and J 3 bases short, with 2 bases between. Germline-derived CDR1 and CDR2 are SGHRS and YFSETQ. CDR3 size: 11 residues. The CDR3 spells CASSFEETQYF. CDR3 in DNA: TGCGCCAGCAGCTTCGAAGAGACCCAGTACTTC.

V is TRBV28 and J is TRBJ2-7, with TRBD1 matching over 9 bases. This CDR3 spans 15 amino acids. With V trimmed by 1 base and J by 5 bases, 6 bases remained unmatched. Germline V CDR1 and CDR2: MDHEN, SYDVKM. The CDR3 region has the DNA TGTGCCAGCAGTTTATTCAGGGGACAGGGACACGAGCAGTACTTC. It translates to CASSLFRGQGHEQYF.

The chain uses TRBV6-4 and TRBJ2-3, with TRBD2 matching over 9 bases. J was trimmed by 2 bases and V by 4 bases; bases with no gene match: 7. The CDR3 extends over 16 amino acids. The germline V gene has CDR1 MRHNA and CDR2 SNTAGT. CDR3 amino acids: CASSVVSGSATDTQYF. Written as DNA, the CDR3 is TGTGCCAGCAGTGTCGTTAGCGGGAGTGCCACAGATACGCAGTATTTT.

The CDR3: CASRPLGTSYEQYF. Here the CDR3 DNA reads TGTGCCAGCAGACCCCTAGGTACTTCCTACGAGCAGTACTTC. The J gene is TRBJ2-7, the V gene TRBV27; no clear D gene. The V and J ends lost 6 bases and 1 base respectively, with 13 bases between them. Germline V gives CDR1 MNHEY, CDR2 SMNVEV (reference sequence). The CDR3 runs to 14 residues.

This clone was detected once. The rearrangement uses TRBV7-8 and TRBJ1-6, with D possibly matching TRBD1 (6 bases). Germline loops: CDR1 SGHVS, CDR2 FQNEAQ. CDR3 length equals 17 residues. V lost 4 bases and J lost 7, with 20 bases in between. The CDR3 spells CASSSPRRGGLNSPLHF. CDR3 nucleotide sequence: TGTGCCAGCAGCTCCCCCCGCAGGGGTGGCCTAAATTCACCCCTCCACTTT. The whole variable domain, remainder taken from reference TRBV7-8 and TRBJ1-6, is GAGVSQSPRYKVAKRGQDVALRCDPISGHVSLFWYQQALGQGPEFLTYFQNEAQLDKSGLPSDRFFAERPEGSVSTLKIQRTQQEDSAVYLCASSSPRRGGLNSPLHFGNGTRLTVT.

This clone has only a few counts. This chain connects TRBV4-1 to TRBJ2-7; perhaps TRBD1 as D (6 bases). The CDR3 runs 15 residues. Trimming shortened V by 3 bases and J by 3 bases, and 15 bases separated the two germline ends. In germline, CDR1 is MGHRA, CDR2 YSYEKL. CDR3 nucleotides: TGCGCCAGCAGCCACGGTCAGGGGATACTCTACGAGCAGTACTTC. This gives the protein CASSHGQGILYEQYF.